What follows are 20 T cell receptor beta chains derived from one specimen sequenced in a study of T-cell memory formation after mild COVID-19. One entry per CDR3 protein, called by TCRdb with MiXCR from the 5' RACE reads. The data show about 610,000 distinct CDR3 sequences, with 17% seen just once and about 8.1% held by the top ten. The sequencing input was PBMCs or a T cell subset sorted from them (not recorded which). Receptors were obtained from an adult woman who had mild COVID-19 (a few samples of this study predate the infection). Cell type and time point are not known.

The V gene is TRBV20-1, the J gene TRBJ1-1; D ambiguous. In germline, CDR1 is DFQATT, CDR2 SNEGSKA (reference sequence). The ends were cut back, 1 base at V and 0 bases at J, with 12 bases in the middle. This CDR3 is built from 15 residues. CDR3 sequence reads: CSARGHKKMNTEAFF. For the CDR3, the DNA is TGCAGTGCTAGAGGCCATAAAAAGATGAACACTGAAGCTTTCTTT.

This clonotype was counted ten times or more. The gene calls are TRBV6-6 and TRBJ1-5; D possibly corresponds to TRBD1 (6 bases). Trimming cost V 6 bases and J 3 bases, with 12 bases left between them. The CDR3 has 14 amino acids. Germline V gene lookup returns CDR1 MNHNY and CDR2 SVGAGI (reference sequence). In DNA, the CDR3 is TGTGCCAGCAGGCCGACAGGCTTCAATCAGCCCCAGCATTTT. It encodes CASRPTGFNQPQHF.

J is TRBJ2-6 and V is TRBV30, with D unclear. CDR3 length: 16 amino acids. The V and J ends lost 0 bases and 0 bases respectively, with 9 bases between them. CDR1 and CDR2 from the germline V gene are GTSNPN and SVGIG (reference sequence). The CDR3, as DNA: TGTGCCTGGAGTGTGGGGTACAGCTCTGGGGCCAACGTCCTGACTTTC. This sequence encodes CAWSVGYSSGANVLTF.

This clonotype was recorded a few times. The chain employs TRBV12-5 and TRBJ2-7, with TRBD2 as a possible D gene (6 bases). The CDR3 is 14 amino acids. Trimming shortened V by 6 bases and J by 3 bases, and 15 bases separated the two germline ends. Looked up from germline, CDR1 is LGHNT and CDR2 is FRNRAP. CDR3 amino acids: CASGSGTQGYEQYF. The CDR3 DNA sequence: TGTGCTAGTGGCTCCGGGACTCAAGGCTACGAGCAGTACTTC.

This clonotype was seen a handful of times. This chain links TRBV12-3 or TRBV12-4 with TRBJ2-3; TRBD2 matches at 12 bases. This CDR3 region has 18 residues. Trimming at V came to 7 bases and at J to 0 bases, leaving 11 bases not matched to a gene. The CDR3 nucleotides are TGTGCCAGCAATCCTCCCCCGGGACTAGCGGGTAGCACAGATACGCAGTATTTT. It translates to CASNPPPGLAGSTDTQYF.

This clonotype has a handful of counts. The CDR3 region is CASDSGSLSYEQYF. The CDR3 nucleotides are TGTGCCAGCGATAGCGGGAGCCTTTCCTACGAGCAGTACTTC. The V and J genes are TRBV6-1 and TRBJ2-7, with TRBD2 matching over 9 bases. The CDR3 spans 14 residues. Germline V gene data show CDR1 as MNHNS and CDR2 as SASEGT. J lost 1 base, V lost 8 bases, and 6 bases had no gene match.

The chain carries TRBV29-1 and TRBJ1-2; possible D gene TRBD1, 5 bases. Between the trimmed V and J ends, which lost 7 bases and 7 bases, there was a span of 22 bases. CDR3 length: 14 residues. Germline CDR1 and CDR2: SQVTM and ANQGSEA. CDR3 bases: TGCAGCGCCGGGCTCCGACAGTCGGAGGCTGGCTACACCTTC. Its translation is CSAGLRQSEAGYTF.

This clonotype has just a few counts. The chain links TRBV9 to TRBJ2-7; TRBD1 aligns across 12 bases. Germline CDR1 SGDLS, CDR2 YYNGEE. V lost 6 bases to trimming and J lost 7 bases; unmatched junction nucleotides: 14. The CDR3 consists of 16 residues. The CDR3, as DNA: TGTGCCAGCAAGGGGACAGGGGGCATCAGGGTACGGGAGCAGTACTTC. Protein product: CASKGTGGIRVREQYF.

This clonotype was found a few times. The V and J genes are TRBV7-9 and TRBJ1-3; weak D call: TRBD1 (5 bases). Trimming pared 4 bases from V and 1 base from J, leaving 8 bases between. Germline lookup yields CDR1 SEHNR and CDR2 FQNEAQ (reference sequence). The CDR3 length is 14 residues. CDR3 region: CASSSRASGNTIYF. CDR3 bases: TGTGCCAGCAGCTCCAGGGCATCTGGAAACACCATATATTTT.

This clonotype occurred a few times. The chain uses TRBV12-3 or TRBV12-4 and TRBJ2-5; TRBD2 agrees at 13 bases. This CDR3 comprises 15 residues. With 6 bases clipped from V and 3 bases from J, the junction kept 4 bases outside the gene matches. The DNA of the CDR3 is TGTGCCAGCAGACCCGGACTAGCGGGGGAAGAGACCCAGTACTTC. Translation: CASRPGLAGEETQYF.

The chain has TRBV9 and TRBJ1-1; D is uncertain. Trimming shortened V by 0 bases and J by 2 bases, and 11 bases separated the two germline ends. CDR3 size: 15 residues. Germline V gene sequence: CDR1 SGDLS, CDR2 YYNGEE. The CDR3 DNA sequence: TGTGCCAGCAGCGTAGACCTAGGAGGCAACACTGAAGCTTTCTTT. Its translation is CASSVDLGGNTEAFF.

This clonotype was recorded at least ten times. The gene calls are TRBV12-3 or TRBV12-4 and TRBJ2-7; D call uncertain. Trimming took 5 bases from V and 6 from J, leaving 8 bases between them. This CDR3 region has 11 residues. The CDR3 spells CASSLGFEQYF. In DNA, the CDR3 is TGTGCCAGCAGTCTAGGGTTCGAGCAGTACTTC.

The gene calls are TRBV7-2 and TRBJ2-5; D unclear. CDR1 SGHTA and CDR2 FQGNSA come from the germline V gene. The CDR3 runs to 14 residues. Deletions cut 0 bases from V and 2 bases from J, with 7 bases between. DNA of the CDR3: TGTGCCAGCAGCTTAGCACGGGTTCAAGAGACCCAGTACTTC. It is translated as CASSLARVQETQYF.

This clonotype was seen repeatedly, ten times or more. The chain joins TRBV18 to TRBJ2-1; a weak D match, TRBD2 (6 bases). The length of the CDR3 is 16 residues. Between the trimmed V and J ends, which lost 8 bases and 0 bases, there was a span of 17 bases. Germline CDR1 KGHSH, CDR2 LQKENI. The CDR3 DNA reads as TGTGCCAGCAGCCCCCGATCCGGGGGCTCCTACAATGAGCAGTTCTTC. Its translation is CASSPRSGGSYNEQFF.

This clonotype has just a few counts. The chain couples TRBV12-3 or TRBV12-4 to TRBJ2-1; 8 bases agree with TRBD2. Trimming cost V 2 bases and J 7 bases; bases outside gene matches: 10. The CDR3 sequence is 16 residues long. This CDR3 is CASSLIEQTGGNEQFF. For the CDR3, the DNA is TGTGCCAGCAGTTTAATTGAGCAGACGGGGGGGAATGAGCAGTTCTTC.

This clonotype was picked up a small number of times. The chain employs TRBV7-2 and TRBJ2-3; D may be TRBD2 (6 bases). CDR3 size: 16 residues. V was pared by 5 bases and J by 3 bases, with 18 bases between. Germline CDR1 SGHTA, CDR2 FQGNSA. The CDR3 loop reads CASSPTRRRGTDTQYF. In DNA form, the CDR3 reads TGTGCCAGCAGCCCGACTAGACGACGGGGGACAGATACGCAGTATTTT.

This clonotype was seen only once. The chain has TRBV27 and TRBJ2-3, with D possibly being TRBD1 (6 bases). This CDR3 spans 16 amino acids. Per germline, CDR1 MNHEY and CDR2 SMNVEV (reference sequence). Trimming shortened V by 2 bases and J by 2 bases, and 14 bases separated the two germline ends. The CDR3 nucleotides read TGTGCCAGCAGTTTAATTCCGACAGGATTCACAGATACGCAGTATTTT. Encoded protein: CASSLIPTGFTDTQYF.

CDR3 in DNA: TGCAGTGCTAGGAGAGTAGGGGCAAGGTATGGCTACACCTTC. As protein: CSARRVGARYGYTF. The chain joins TRBV20-1 to TRBJ1-2; D is possibly TRBD1 (5 bases). There are 14 residues in the CDR3. The V end lost 3 bases, the J end lost 5 bases, and 16 bases lay between the germline ends. The germline gives CDR1 DFQATT, CDR2 SNEGSKA (reference sequence).

This clonotype came up a few times. The V call is TRBV7-8, the J call TRBJ1-1; D is perhaps TRBD1 (5 bases). In germline, CDR1 is SGHVS, CDR2 FQNEAQ. V lost 1 base, J lost 0 bases, and 12 bases lay in between. This CDR3 contains 16 residues. In DNA, the CDR3 is TGTGCCAGCAGCTTAGGGGGCTGGGGGGTGAACACTGAAGCTTTCTTT. It is translated as CASSLGGWGVNTEAFF.

This clonotype was recorded a few times. V gene TRBV18 combines with J gene TRBJ1-1; 7 bases line up with TRBD1. CDR1 is KGHSH and CDR2 is LQKENI in the germline V gene. This CDR3 is 15 amino acids long. V shed 3 bases, J shed 6 bases, and the junction held 10 bases outside the gene matches. As DNA, the CDR3 is TGTGCCAGCTCACCCCCGGGACAGCGGGGCGCTGAAGCTTTCTTT. Protein: CASSPPGQRGAEAFF.